Following are 12 T cell receptor beta chains from one sample sequenced in a study of neurological immune-mediated disorders (dated by TCRdb to the late 2010s). Libraries came from 5' RACE. TCRdb lists the instrument as Illumina HiSeq 2500. TCRdb reanalyzed the raw reads on its own, using fastp at Q25 for trimming and MiXCR for clone calling, and kept in-frame beta chains. Merged by CDR3 protein, the rows form single entries marked with the most common genes and DNA. The sample table records under 60,000 distinct CDR3 sequences; 3% to 3.5% of these occur just once. The ten largest clones capture around 5.6% of the sample. Specimen: PBMCs. These receptors originate from a man in his forties with multiple sclerosis.

This clonotype appeared many times. This chain joins TRBV28 and TRBJ1-6; tentatively, D is TRBD1 (5 bases). Between the trimmed V and J ends, which lost 11 bases and 6 bases, there was a span of 14 bases. Per the germline V gene, CDR1 is MDHEN and CDR2 is SYDVKM. The CDR3 has 13 residues. DNA for the CDR3: TGTGCCGCACGGACCCAGGGTAATTCACCCCTCCACTTT. Translation: CAARTQGNSPLHF.

This clonotype was seen only a few times. This chain connects TRBV12-5 to TRBJ2-6, with 9 bases identical to TRBD1. Germline CDR1 reads LGHNT; CDR2 reads FRNRAP. Trimming removed 6 bases from V and 0 bases from J; junction bases left unmatched: 3. This CDR3 spans 16 amino acids. The CDR3 protein is CASGGTGNSGANVLTF. The CDR3 bases are TGTGCTAGTGGGGGGACAGGGAACTCTGGGGCCAACGTCCTGACTTTC.

The sample holds many counts of this clonotype. The V gene is TRBV10-3, the J gene TRBJ2-7; 9 positions match TRBD2. Trimming removed 2 bases from V and 6 bases from J; junction bases left unmatched: 8. Germline V lookup: CDR1 ENHRY, CDR2 SYGVKD. The CDR3 has 15 amino acids. DNA of the CDR3: TGTGCCATCAGTGAGGACGGAGCGGGGGGCACCGAGCAGTACTTC. It specifies CAISEDGAGGTEQYF.

The sample holds many counts of this clonotype. The rearrangement joins TRBV27 to TRBJ1-1; D may be TRBD1 (5 bases). The CDR3 consists of 18 residues. V was shortened by 4 bases and J by 3 bases, with 24 bases between the two germline ends. Germline CDR1 and CDR2: MNHEY and SMNVEV (reference sequence). In DNA, the CDR3 is TGTGCCAGCAGTTCCTCGGCGGGCGATGGGGGGGTGGACACTGAAGCTTTCTTT. Translation: CASSSSAGDGGVDTEAFF.

This clonotype showed up many times. This chain uses TRBV5-1 with TRBJ2-1, with 7 nucleotides matching TRBD2. The CDR3 length is 15 residues. Trimming removed 0 bases from V and 4 bases from J; junction bases left unmatched: 4. Looked up from germline, CDR1 is SGHRS and CDR2 is YFSETQ. The CDR3 DNA reads as TGCGCCAGCAGCTTGGTAGGGGAGGGATACAATGAGCAGTTCTTC. Protein product: CASSLVGEGYNEQFF.

This clonotype came up a few times. The V and J genes are TRBV11-1 and TRBJ1-1; D perhaps matches TRBD1 (5 bases). Germline V lookup: CDR1 SGHAT, CDR2 FQDESV (reference sequence). CDR3 length equals 13 residues. Trimming shortened V by 5 bases and J by 10 bases, and 17 bases separated the two germline ends. CDR3 amino acids: CASSPRGIGGAFF. The CDR3 nucleotides are TGTGCCAGCAGCCCCCGGGGTATTGGGGGAGCTTTCTTT.

This clonotype has more than one count but fewer than ten. It may be a read error: a sequence one base away is much more abundant. V usage is TRBV20-1 and J usage is TRBJ1-3; D unresolved. Deletions cut 7 bases from V and 1 base from J, with 8 bases between. CDR1 is DFQATT and CDR2 is SNEGSKA in the germline V gene (reference sequence). The CDR3 spans 12 residues. The CDR3 loop is CSGARSGNTIYF. The CDR3 DNA sequence: TGCAGTGGGGCGAGATCTGGAAACACCATATATTTT.

The V call is TRBV5-6, the J call TRBJ2-7; D call uncertain. This CDR3 has 12 amino acids. V dropped 0 bases and J dropped 5 bases, with 6 bases sitting between them. Germline loops: CDR1 SGHDT, CDR2 YYEEEE. DNA of the CDR3: TGTGCCAGCAGCTTGGCCCAGAACGAGCAGTACTTC. Protein: CASSLAQNEQYF.

This clonotype was seen at least ten times. The chain recombines TRBV12-3 or TRBV12-4 with TRBJ1-2; no firm D call. This CDR3 has 15 amino acids. The V end lost 7 bases, the J end lost 4 bases, and 19 bases lay between the germline ends. CDR3 in amino acids: CASTLKRLPSYGYTF. The DNA for the CDR3 is TGTGCCAGCACCCTAAAGAGGCTCCCCTCCTATGGCTACACCTTC.

This clonotype was seen a handful of times. A much bigger clone sits one base away, suggesting this may be a read error. The chain has TRBV25-1 and TRBJ1-2, with D uncertain. CDR3 size: 12 residues. Trimming removed 6 bases from V and 8 bases from J, with 13 bases in between. Germline lookup yields CDR1 MGHDK and CDR2 SYGVNS. The CDR3 sequence is CASSRNPGGYTF. The CDR3 region has the DNA TGTGCCAGCAGCCGAAACCCCGGAGGCTACACCTTC.

This clonotype has ten or more counts. The V call is TRBV7-9, the J call TRBJ2-7; D unclear. V was shortened by 3 bases and J by 7 bases, with 10 bases between the two germline ends. The CDR3 length is 12 residues. Germline values: CDR1 SEHNR, CDR2 FQNEAQ (reference sequence). The CDR3 sequence: CASSLSKGEQYF. In DNA, the CDR3 is TGTGCCAGCAGCTTGTCAAAAGGGGAGCAGTACTTC.

This clonotype was detected ten times or more. The CDR3 sequence: CASSSGYNQPQHF. The CDR3 nucleotides are TGTGCCAGCAGCTCGGGTTACAATCAGCCCCAGCATTTT. The chain recombines TRBV7-9 with TRBJ1-5; D remains ambiguous. V was shortened by 4 bases and J by 3 bases, with 7 bases between the two germline ends. Germline CDR1 reads SEHNR; CDR2 reads FQNEAQ (reference sequence). This CDR3 has 13 residues. Supplemented by reference TRBV7-9 and TRBJ1-5, the full variable domain reads DTGVSQNPRHKITKRGQNVTFRCDPISEHNRLYWYRQTLGQGPEFLTYFQNEAQLEKSRLLSDRFSAERPKGSFSTLEIQRTEQGDSAMYLCASSSGYNQPQHFGDGTRLSIL.